This paragraph reports one T cell receptor (beta chain). The sample comes from a study of blood T cell repertoires in COVID-19. Study summary: The United States, Italy and Spain were the sources of the acute and convalescent COVID-19 samples.

TCRdb's copy holds only in-frame clones and misses some; the assay was immunoSEQ multiplex PCR. Seen here are some 200,000 clones, roughly 82% observed once, and the top ten hold 4% to 6.5%. Germline loops: CDR1 KGHSH, CDR2 LQKENI. V gave up 6 bases and J gave up 5 bases; unmatched junction bases: 9. This CDR3 comprises 17 residues. This chain links TRBV18 with TRBJ2-2, with 13 bases that match TRBD2. The sequencing sample was made of PBMCs or T cells enriched from blood (not recorded which). This sequence originates from a woman aged 60-75 years with acute COVID-19. The CDR3 DNA sequence: TGTGCCAGCTCCTCGCCCGGACTAGCGGGGGTGACCGGGGAGCTGTTTTTT. This sequence encodes CASSSPGLAGVTGELFF.